These T cell receptor beta chains were read from a single sample in a study of blood T cell repertoires in COVID-19. The assay was immunoSEQ multiplex PCR, and TCRdb's table has in-frame clones only and misses some. This table has around 88,000 clones, roughly 80% appearing once. The sample comprised peripheral blood. All receptors come from a woman of 80 years or more with acute or convalescent COVID-19. CDR3s include the opening cysteine and the closing phenylalanine or tryptophan.

>TRBV3-1/TRBV3-2|TRBJ2-3
CASSPFSPQRATDTQYF
>TRBV7-7|TRBJ2-5
CASSLLGLRLAGQETQYF
>TRBV5-8|TRBJ2-1
CASSLGYNRQGAGNEQFF
>TRBV2|TRBJ1-5
CASSGERVRGNQPQHF
>TRBV27|TRBJ2-2
CASSPYSGELFF
>TRBV12-3/TRBV12-4|TRBJ1-1
CASCGQINTEAFF
>TRBV7-2|TRBJ1-4
CASSPDRGHEKLFF
>TRBV9|TRBJ2-1
CASQGGAGGAHPDNEQFF
>TRBV4-1|TRBJ1-2
CASSQEGGMAIRGYTF
>TRBV5-4|TRBJ2-5
CASSRGTSQETQYF
>TRBV3-1/TRBV3-2|TRBJ1-1
CASSQVGAQRSNTEAFF
>TRBV6-2/TRBV6-3|TRBJ1-6
CASSYSRGYNSPLHF
>TRBV20-1|TRBJ2-3
CSASTYGGAGDTQYF
>TRBV5-1|TRBJ1-4
CASRSNTGITNEKLFF
>TRBV5-4|TRBJ2-3
CASSPRQIIDTQYF
>TRBV5-4|TRBJ2-6
CASSLALDRAGANVLTF
>TRBV6-6|TRBJ2-3
CASSSGQGEGTDTQYF
>TRBV2|TRBJ1-6
CASTTGDGRLPLHF
>TRBV5-4|TRBJ2-5
CASSLWQQETQYF
>TRBV7-2|TRBJ1-2
CASSLDGTKSGGYTF
>TRBV7-2|TRBJ1-1
CASSTPRGRTEAFF
>TRBV5-1|TRBJ1-3
CASSSGPLGPLSGNTIYF
>TRBV30|TRBJ2-7
CAWSILFVDEQYF
>TRBV5-4|TRBJ2-2
CASSLGLAGTNTGELFF
>TRBV6-6|TRBJ1-6
CASSYGQTSYNSPLHF
>TRBV5-4|TRBJ2-2
CASSLRLAGNTGELFF
>TRBV12-3/TRBV12-4|TRBJ2-7
CASSQDNYEQYF
>TRBV2|TRBJ1-5
CASDRVSNQPQHF
>TRBV2|TRBJ2-4
CASSYGTGGTKNIQYF
>TRBV15|TRBJ2-1
CATSRPGPGGEQFF
>TRBV6-5|TRBJ1-3
CASVPAGGNTIYF
>TRBV3-1/TRBV3-2|TRBJ1-1
CASSRIRGENTEAFF
>TRBV18|TRBJ1-5
CASSQDRTYQPQHF
>TRBV12-3/TRBV12-4|TRBJ1-6
CASSSGITSPLHF
>TRBV7-9|TRBJ1-5
CASRGLGNQPQHF
>TRBV7-2|TRBJ2-4
CASSLSGTELLQYF
>TRBV10-3|TRBJ2-1
CAISESLAGFYNEQFF
>TRBV5-8|TRBJ1-1
CASSLRNGLKAFF
>TRBV7-6|TRBJ2-2
CASSSGTGSTGELFF
>TRBV11-2|TRBJ2-4
CASSLIQGLQYF
>TRBV2|TRBJ1-5
CASSGQSGNQPQHF
>TRBV6-5|TRBJ1-1
CASSSPGENTEAFF
>TRBV11-2|TRBJ1-1
CASTPRGQGSTGAFF
>TRBV28|TRBJ1-2
CASSHGTGHNYGYTF
>TRBV2|TRBJ2-3
CASSSAGTQYF
>TRBV6-2/TRBV6-3|TRBJ2-1
CASSLNSGGREQFF
>TRBV5-1|TRBJ1-1
CASSVAGGASTEAFF
>TRBV7-8|TRBJ2-2
CASSFWGAELFF
>TRBV2|TRBJ1-1
CASSENPGQLEAFF
>TRBV9|TRBJ2-5
CASSVGYSTETQYF
>TRBV9|TRBJ2-1
CASSVDTSGGLNEQFF